This T cell receptor beta chain was recovered during a study of spatial heterogeneity in lung cancer. Time point given: sample taken at primary tumor resection. Whole RNA came from tumor, nontumor lung or frozen PBMC and was sequenced without being sorted. Each CDR3 protein gets one entry after TCRdb re-called the 5' RACE reads with MiXCR. There are nearly 50,000 distinct CDR3 sequences in the sample; 6% to 9.5% occur only once, and approximately 13% lies in the top ten. This clonotype appeared a few times. The CDR3 runs 14 residues. The V and J ends lost 2 bases and 1 base respectively, with 8 bases between them. In germline, CDR1 is SGHTA, CDR2 FQGNSA.

The J gene is TRBJ1-1, the V gene TRBV7-2; D is unclear. The TCR was taken from a female donor with early-stage non-small cell lung cancer. The source was PBMCs, collected at surgery. This CDR3 is CASSLKVRNTEAFF. As DNA, the CDR3 is TGTGCCAGCAGCTTAAAGGTCAGGAACACTGAAGCTTTCTTT.